Following are 6 T cell receptor beta chains from one sample sequenced in a study of neurological immune-mediated disorders. TCRdb ran MiXCR on the 5' RACE reads and lists one entry per CDR3 protein. Counted here are about 46,000 distinct CDR3 sequences, roughly 3% occurring once; the ten biggest clones make up over 12%. The sample was PBMCs. The receptors originated from a woman between 50 and 59 years old with multiple sclerosis.

As regards this clonotype: This may arise from a read error, as a much more abundant clone is one base away. This chain joins TRBV20-1 and TRBJ2-2; D gene unclear. The germline gives CDR1 DFQATT, CDR2 SNEGSKA (reference sequence). This CDR3 has 12 amino acids. As DNA, the CDR3 is TGCAGTGATAGAGAGAACACCGGGGAGCTGTTTTTT. Residues: CSDRENTGELFF.

This clonotype was counted many times. This chain joins TRBV5-1 and TRBJ2-7; the D call may be TRBD1 or TRBD2 (5 bases each). Germline V gene data show CDR1 as SGHRS and CDR2 as YFSETQ. The V gene lost 0 bases and the J gene lost 7 bases, with 26 bases spanning the gap. The CDR3 is 18 amino acids. The CDR3 nucleotides read TGCGCCAGCAGCTTGGAATTACCGGGGACGTACTCAATTAGGGAGCAGTACTTC. This translates into CASSLELPGTYSIREQYF.

In this sample, this clonotype turned up many times. This chain links TRBV28 with TRBJ2-5; the D gene is possibly TRBD1 (7 bases). Trimming pared 2 bases from V and 5 bases from J, leaving 15 bases between. The germline V gene encodes CDR1 MDHEN and CDR2 SYDVKM. The CDR3 has 15 residues. For the CDR3, the DNA is TGTGCCAGCAGTTTAGGGGACAGAGGGGGGGAGACCCAGTACTTC. Translating it yields CASSLGDRGGETQYF.

This clonotype was counted many times. This rearrangement joins TRBV5-1 to TRBJ2-1, with TRBD1 identical over 7 bases. This CDR3 is built from 16 residues. In germline, CDR1 is SGHRS, CDR2 YFSETQ. Unmatched junction bases numbered 9, after V lost 4 bases and J lost 2 bases. CDR3 in DNA: TGCGCCAGCAGCCGTCCCCGGGACAGAACCTACAATGAGCAGTTCTTC. Translation: CASSRPRDRTYNEQFF.

This clonotype was recorded at least ten times. The V and J genes are TRBV29-1 and TRBJ2-1; TRBD2 agrees at 7 bases. The junction had 14 bases not matched to a gene; V was cut back by 7 bases and J by 8 bases. Per germline, CDR1 SQVTM and CDR2 ANQGSEA. CDR3 length: 14 amino acids. The CDR3 here is CSAATSSLGDEQFF. CDR3 coding DNA: TGCAGCGCTGCGACTAGCTCCCTAGGGGATGAGCAGTTCTTC.

This clonotype was seen repeatedly, ten times or more. The genes are TRBV20-1 and TRBJ2-1, with 7 bases fitting TRBD2. CDR3 size: 16 residues. V was pared by 2 bases and J by 0 bases, with 7 bases of the junction left unmatched. Germline V gene data show CDR1 as DFQATT and CDR2 as SNEGSKA (reference sequence). This chain's CDR3 is CSARTSGTNSYNEQFF. As DNA, the CDR3 is TGCAGTGCTAGAACCTCCGGGACTAACTCCTACAATGAGCAGTTCTTC.